This T cell receptor beta chain is drawn from a study of blood T cell repertoires in COVID-19. Study context: Samples came from the United States, Italy and Spain, spanning acute and convalescent COVID-19.

V was pared by 7 bases and J by 4 bases, with 8 bases of the junction left unmatched. This CDR3 is 14 amino acids long. CDR1 LNHDA and CDR2 SQIVND come from the germline V gene (reference sequence). Here immunoSEQ multiplex PCR was the method, and the copy in TCRdb shows in-frame clones only, minus some. This table has about 82,000 clones, 78% appearing once. This receptor was identified in a man between 60 and 70 years old with COVID-19, enrolled during active disease. The rearrangement uses TRBV19 and TRBJ2-5; 8 bases match TRBD2. The sequenced sample was peripheral blood. The DNA of the CDR3 is TGTGCCAGTAAGGAGCGGGAGAGGGGAGAGACCCAGTACTTC. Amino acids: CASKERERGETQYF.